This T cell receptor beta chain is from a study of cytomegalovirus exposure and HLA in healthy donors. Use of 60 Vbeta and 13 Jbeta primers characterized the PCR. Using immunoSEQ multiplex PCR, the repertoire was profiled, and TCRdb retains in-frame clones only, with some absent. The sample lists about 120,000 clones, around 75% occurring once. CDR3 length: 16 amino acids. Per the germline V gene, CDR1 is SGHNT and CDR2 is YYREEE (reference sequence). Between the trimmed V and J ends, which lost 3 bases and 4 bases, there was a span of 19 bases. The sequenced sample was PBMCs. This clonotype was sampled from a woman in her forties or fifties in good health and CMV-seropositive. The chain couples TRBV5-4 to TRBJ1-2, with a tentative D call TRBD1 (5 bases). The CDR3 here is CASSSRTGGVFYGYTF. CDR3 sequence (DNA): TGTGCCAGCAGCTCGCGCACAGGTGGTGTTTTCTATGGCTACACCTTC.